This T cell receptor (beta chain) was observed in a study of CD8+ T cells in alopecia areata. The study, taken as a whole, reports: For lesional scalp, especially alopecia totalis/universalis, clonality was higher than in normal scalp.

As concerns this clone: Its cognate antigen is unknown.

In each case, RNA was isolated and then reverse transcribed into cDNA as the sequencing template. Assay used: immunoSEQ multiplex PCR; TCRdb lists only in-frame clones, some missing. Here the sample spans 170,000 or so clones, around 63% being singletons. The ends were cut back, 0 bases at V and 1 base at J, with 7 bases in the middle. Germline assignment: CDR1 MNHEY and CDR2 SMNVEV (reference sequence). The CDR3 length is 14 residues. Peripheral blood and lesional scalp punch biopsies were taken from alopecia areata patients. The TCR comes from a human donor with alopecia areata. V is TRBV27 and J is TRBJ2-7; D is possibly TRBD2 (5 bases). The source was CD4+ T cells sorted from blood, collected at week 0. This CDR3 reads CASSLSRRSYEQYF. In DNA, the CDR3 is TGTGCCAGCAGTTTATCCAGGAGGTCCTACGAGCAGTACTTC.